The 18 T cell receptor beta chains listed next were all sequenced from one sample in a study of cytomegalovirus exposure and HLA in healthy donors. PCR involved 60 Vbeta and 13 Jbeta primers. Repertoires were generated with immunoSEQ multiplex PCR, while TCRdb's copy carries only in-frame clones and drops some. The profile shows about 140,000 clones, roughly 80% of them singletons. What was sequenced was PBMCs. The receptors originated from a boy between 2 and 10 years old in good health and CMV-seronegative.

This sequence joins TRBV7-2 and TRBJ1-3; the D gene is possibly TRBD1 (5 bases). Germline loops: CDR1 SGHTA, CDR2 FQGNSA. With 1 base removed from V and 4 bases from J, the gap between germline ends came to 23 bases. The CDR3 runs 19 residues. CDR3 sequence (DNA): TGTGCCAGCAGCTTAGTCGGGGGTGGTGGACGAGGGAGAGGAAACACCATATATTTT. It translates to CASSLVGGGGRGRGNTIYF.

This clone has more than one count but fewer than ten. CDR3: CASSQGRFSGGGADTQYF. CDR3 nucleotides: TGTGCCAGCAGCCAAGGAAGGTTTAGCGGGGGGGGCGCAGATACGCAGTATTTT. This chain uses TRBV4-2 with TRBJ2-3; 11 positions match TRBD2. V shed 1 base and J 4 bases; nucleotides not matched to a gene: 10. Germline V gene lookup returns CDR1 LGHNA and CDR2 YNFKEQ. This CDR3 region has 18 residues.

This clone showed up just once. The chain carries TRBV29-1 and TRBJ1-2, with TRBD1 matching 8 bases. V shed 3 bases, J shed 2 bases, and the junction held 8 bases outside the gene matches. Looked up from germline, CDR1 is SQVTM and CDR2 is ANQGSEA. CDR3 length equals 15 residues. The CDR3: CSVDGDRHENYGYTF. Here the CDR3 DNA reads TGCAGCGTTGACGGGGACAGGCATGAGAACTATGGCTACACCTTC.

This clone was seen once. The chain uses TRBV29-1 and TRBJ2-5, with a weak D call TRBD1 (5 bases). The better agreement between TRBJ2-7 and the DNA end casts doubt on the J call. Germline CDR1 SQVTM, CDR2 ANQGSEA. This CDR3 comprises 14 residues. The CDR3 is CSVEETGLGYEQYF. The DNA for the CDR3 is TGCAGCGTTGAAGAAACAGGTCTCGGCTACGAGCAGTACTTC.

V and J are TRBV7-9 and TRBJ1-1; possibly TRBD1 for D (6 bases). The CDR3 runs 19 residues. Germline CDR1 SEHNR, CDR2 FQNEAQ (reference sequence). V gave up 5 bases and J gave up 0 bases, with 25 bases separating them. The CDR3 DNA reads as TGTGCCAGCAGCCGACGACCTATACAGGGCCCAATCATGAACACTGAAGCTTTCTTT. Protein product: CASSRRPIQGPIMNTEAFF.

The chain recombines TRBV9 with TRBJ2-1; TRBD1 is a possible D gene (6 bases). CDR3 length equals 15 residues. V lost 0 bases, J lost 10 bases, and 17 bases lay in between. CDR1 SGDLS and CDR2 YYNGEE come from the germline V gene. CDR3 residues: CASSVEGDDGDEQFF. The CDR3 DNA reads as TGTGCCAGCAGCGTAGAGGGGGACGATGGAGACGAGCAGTTCTTC. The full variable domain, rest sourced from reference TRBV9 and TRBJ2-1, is DSGVTQTPKHLITATGQRVTLRCSPRSGDLSVYWYQQSLDQGLQFLIQYYNGEERAKGNILERFSAQQFPDLHSELNLSSLELGDSALYFCASSVEGDDGDEQFFGPGTRLTVL.

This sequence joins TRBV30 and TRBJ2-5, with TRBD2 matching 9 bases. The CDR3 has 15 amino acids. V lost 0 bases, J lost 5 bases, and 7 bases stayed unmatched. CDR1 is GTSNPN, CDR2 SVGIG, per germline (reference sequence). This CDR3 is CAWSVSLAGLETQYF. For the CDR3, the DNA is TGTGCCTGGAGTGTCTCGCTAGCGGGGCTTGAGACCCAGTACTTC.

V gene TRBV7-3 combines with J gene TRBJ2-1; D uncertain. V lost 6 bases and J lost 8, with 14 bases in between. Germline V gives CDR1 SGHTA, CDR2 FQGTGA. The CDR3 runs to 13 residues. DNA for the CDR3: TGTGCCAGCAGTAGTAATTTTGTTGATGAGCAGTTCTTC. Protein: CASSSNFVDEQFF.

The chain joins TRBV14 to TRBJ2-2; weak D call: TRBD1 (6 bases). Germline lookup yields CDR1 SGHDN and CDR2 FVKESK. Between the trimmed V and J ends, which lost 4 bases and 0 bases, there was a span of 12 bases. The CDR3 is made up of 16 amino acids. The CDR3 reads CASSRARTANTGELFF. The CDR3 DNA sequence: TGTGCCAGCAGCCGAGCCCGGACAGCGAACACCGGGGAGCTGTTTTTT.

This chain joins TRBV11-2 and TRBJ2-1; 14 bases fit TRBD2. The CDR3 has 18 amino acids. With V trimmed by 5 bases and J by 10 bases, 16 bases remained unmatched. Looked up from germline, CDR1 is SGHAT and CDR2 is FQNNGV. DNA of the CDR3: TGTGCCAGCAGCCTGTCAGGGTCCGGGACTAGCGGGAGAAACGAGCAGTTCTTC. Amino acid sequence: CASSLSGSGTSGRNEQFF.

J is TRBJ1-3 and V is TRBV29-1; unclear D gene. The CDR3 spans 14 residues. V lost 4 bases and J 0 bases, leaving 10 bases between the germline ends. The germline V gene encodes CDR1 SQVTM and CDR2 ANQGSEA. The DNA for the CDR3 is TGCAGCGTTGCGCGGGGATACTCTGGAAACACCATATATTTT. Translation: CSVARGYSGNTIYF.

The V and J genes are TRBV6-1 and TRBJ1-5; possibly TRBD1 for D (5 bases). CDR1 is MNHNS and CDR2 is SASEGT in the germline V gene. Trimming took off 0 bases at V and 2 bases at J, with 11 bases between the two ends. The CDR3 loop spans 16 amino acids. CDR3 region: CASSEALGARNQPQHF. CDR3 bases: TGTGCCAGCAGTGAAGCGTTAGGGGCTCGCAATCAGCCCCAGCATTTT.

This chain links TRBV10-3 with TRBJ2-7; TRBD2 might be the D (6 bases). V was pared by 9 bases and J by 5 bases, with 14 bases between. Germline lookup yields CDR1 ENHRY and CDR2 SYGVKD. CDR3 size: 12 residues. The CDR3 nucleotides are TGTGCCATTGGGGGGTCGTACGACGAGCAGTACTTC. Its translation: CAIGGSYDEQYF.

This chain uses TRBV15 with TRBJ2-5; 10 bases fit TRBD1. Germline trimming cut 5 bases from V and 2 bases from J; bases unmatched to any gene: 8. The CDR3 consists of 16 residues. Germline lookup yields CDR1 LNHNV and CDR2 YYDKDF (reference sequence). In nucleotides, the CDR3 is TGTGCCACCAGCGGCTTGACAGGGGGCGGGCAAGAGACCCAGTACTTC. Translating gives CATSGLTGGGQETQYF.

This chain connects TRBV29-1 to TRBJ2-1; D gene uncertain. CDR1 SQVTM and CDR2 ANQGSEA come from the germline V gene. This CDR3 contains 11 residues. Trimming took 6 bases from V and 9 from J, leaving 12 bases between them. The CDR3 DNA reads TGCAGCGTAGCTAGGAGTAGTGAGCAGTTCTTC. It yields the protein CSVARSSEQFF.

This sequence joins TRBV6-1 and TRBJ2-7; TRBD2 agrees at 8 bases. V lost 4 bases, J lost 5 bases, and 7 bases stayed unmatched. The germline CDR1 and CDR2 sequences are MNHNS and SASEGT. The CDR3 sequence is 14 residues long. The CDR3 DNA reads TGTGCCAGCAGTGCGGTCCCCGGGAGGGACGAGCAGTACTTC. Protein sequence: CASSAVPGRDEQYF.

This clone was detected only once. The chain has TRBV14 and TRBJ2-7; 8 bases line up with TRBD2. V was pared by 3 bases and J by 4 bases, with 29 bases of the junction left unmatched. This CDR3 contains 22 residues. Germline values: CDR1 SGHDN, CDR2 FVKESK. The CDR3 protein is CASSQTSANDGVYWGLSYEQYF. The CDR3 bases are TGTGCCAGCAGCCAGACTAGCGCGAACGATGGGGTATACTGGGGACTATCGTACGAGCAGTACTTC.

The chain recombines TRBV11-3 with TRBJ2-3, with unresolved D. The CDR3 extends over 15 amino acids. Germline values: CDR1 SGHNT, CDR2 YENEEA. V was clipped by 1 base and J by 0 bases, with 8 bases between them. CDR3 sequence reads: CASSLAAQSTDTQYF. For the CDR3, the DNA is TGTGCCAGCAGCTTAGCCGCGCAAAGCACAGATACGCAGTATTTT.